The TCR beta chain under discussion was sequenced for a study of T-cell memory formation after mild COVID-19. This CDR3 comprises 15 residues. The germline CDR1 and CDR2 sequences are WSHSY and SAAADI. V was shortened by 7 bases and J by 5 bases, with 17 bases between the two germline ends. A few counts support this clonotype. The antigen is not known. Via MiXCR, TCRdb re-called the 5' RACE reads, giving one row per CDR3 protein. The table records 380,000 or so distinct CDR3 sequences, around an eighth of them present only once. The study's findings and limits: Day 15 to 85 contracting clones showed balanced CD4/CD8; day 15 to 37 expanders favored CD4+.

Sequenced input: PBMCs or a T cell subset sorted from them (not recorded which). This sequence joins TRBV10-2 and TRBJ1-4; unclear D gene. The receptor's source is a young man who had mild COVID-19 (a few samples of this study predate the infection). Cell type and time point are not known. The CDR3 is CASKDGDNRNEKLFF. Here the CDR3 DNA reads TGCGCCAGCAAGGACGGAGACAATAGGAATGAAAAACTGTTTTTT.